This T cell receptor (beta chain) comes out of a study of blood T cell repertoires in COVID-19. About the study: Samples representing acute and convalescent COVID-19 were sourced from the United States, Italy and Spain. T cells, B-cell-depleted T cells, or PBMCs supplied cDNA or gDNA.

The V gene's germline CDR1 is MNHEY and CDR2 SVGAGI. The CDR3 is 15 residues long. J was trimmed by 5 bases and V by 7 bases; bases with no gene match: 8. This clone appeared once. In Cohort 3, a recovered donor had either two negative PCRs, clearance, or symptom resolution. Under the authors' procedure: Reference gene primer amplification gave nucleated cell count estimates. Libraries were prepared by immunoSEQ multiplex PCR; TCRdb keeps only in-frame clonotypes and omits some of them. The V and J calls and clone size are taken from that table; D and trimming were inferred from the DNA. Of around 500,000 clones listed, 80% to 90% are singletons.

The sample was PBMCs or T cells enriched from blood (not recorded which). The clonotype comes from a woman aged 60 to 75 who had recovered from COVID-19. V gene TRBV6-5 combines with J gene TRBJ1-5; 10 nucleotides match TRBD1. CDR3 in amino acids: CASNQGQGGYQPQHF. The DNA of the CDR3 is TGTGCCAGCAATCAAGGACAGGGGGGATATCAGCCCCAGCATTTT.